The 14 T cell receptor beta chains below were found in one sample sequenced in a study of shared clonotypes between healthy human individuals. Libraries were prepared by immunoSEQ multiplex PCR; TCRdb keeps only in-frame clonotypes and omits some of them. The profile shows fewer than 1.6 million clones, around 98.5% of them singletons. The sample taken for sequencing was naive CD4+ T cells sorted from blood. Regarding subset: CD45RA+ positively selected. The receptors originated from a young man in good health.

This chain links TRBV15 with TRBJ2-5, with D unclear. The germline V gene has CDR1 LNHNV and CDR2 YYDKDF (reference sequence). Between the trimmed V and J ends, which lost 1 base and 5 bases, there was a span of 14 bases. The CDR3 runs 15 residues. This chain's CDR3 is CATSRAPGFRETQYF. CDR3 coding DNA: TGTGCCACCAGCAGAGCACCAGGATTCAGGGAGACCCAGTACTTC.

This chain uses TRBV5-5 with TRBJ2-5; 7 nucleotides match TRBD1. The CDR3 is 13 amino acids. Unmatched junction bases numbered 3, after V lost 6 bases and J lost 1 base. The germline gives CDR1 SGHKS, CDR2 YYEKEE (reference sequence). CDR3 sequence: CASNRGTQETQYF. DNA of the CDR3: TGTGCCAGCAACAGGGGCACCCAAGAGACCCAGTACTTC.

This chain uses TRBV6-1 with TRBJ2-7; 9 nucleotides match TRBD2. Germline trimming cut 6 bases from V and 8 bases from J; bases unmatched to any gene: 11. This CDR3 has 14 residues. Per germline, CDR1 MNHNS and CDR2 SASEGT. The CDR3 spells CASSATSGQIQQYF. Written as DNA, the CDR3 is TGTGCCAGCAGCGCAACTAGCGGGCAAATACAGCAGTACTTC.

The chain has TRBV7-2 and TRBJ1-2; 8 bases align to TRBD1. The trim removed 1 base at V and 4 bases at J, leaving 8 bases unmatched. The CDR3 contains 16 residues. Germline V gives CDR1 SGHTA, CDR2 FQGNSA. The CDR3 nucleotides read TGTGCCAGCAGCTTAGAGGACAGGGTAGGAGGCTATGGCTACACCTTC. This gives the protein CASSLEDRVGGYGYTF.

The CDR3 here is CASSNTVQGDTQYF. The CDR3 DNA sequence: TGCGCCAGCAGCAATACGGTGCAGGGGGATACGCAGTATTTT. The V call is TRBV5-1, the J call TRBJ2-3, with D maybe TRBD1 (6 bases). Trimming stripped 4 bases from V and 6 bases from J, with 15 bases between. The CDR3 is made up of 14 amino acids. Germline V gene lookup returns CDR1 SGHRS and CDR2 YFSETQ.

The chain uses TRBV15 and TRBJ1-1; tentative D call: TRBD1 (5 bases). This CDR3 is built from 15 residues. Between the trimmed V and J ends, which lost 1 base and 5 bases, there was a span of 14 bases. Per germline, CDR1 LNHNV and CDR2 YYDKDF (reference sequence). The CDR3 region has the DNA TGTGCCACCAGCAGAGCGGCAGGGTTGGGAACTGAAGCTTTCTTT. Protein: CATSRAAGLGTEAFF.

Of note for this clone: The sample carries other DNA sequences with the same CDR3. This chain uses TRBV5-1 with TRBJ2-5; D uncertain. V was cut by 0 bases and J by 5 bases, with 8 bases left in between. CDR1 SGHRS and CDR2 YFSETQ come from the germline V gene. The CDR3 sequence is 13 residues long. The CDR3 protein is CASSLGAGETQYF. CDR3 DNA sequence: TGCGCCAGCAGCTTGGGCGCAGGTGAGACCCAGTACTTC. The full variable domain, in which reference TRBV5-1 and TRBJ2-5 provide the parts outside the CDR3, is KAGVTQTPRYLIKTRGQQVTLSCSPISGHRSVSWYQQTPGQGLQFLFEYFSETQRNKGNFPGRFSGRQFSNSRSEMNVSTLELGDSALYLCASSLGAGETQYFGPGTRLLVL.

In regard to this clone: Additional DNA sequences in this sample encode the identical CDR3. J is TRBJ2-1 and V is TRBV28; D uncertain. Germline V CDR1 and CDR2: MDHEN, SYDVKM. The germline V and J ends were trimmed by 6 bases and 3 bases, with 6 bases remaining between them. CDR3 size: 12 residues. Here the CDR3 reads CASSLLYNEQFF. The CDR3 DNA follows: TGTGCCAGCAGCTTACTCTACAATGAGCAGTTCTTC.

J is TRBJ2-7 and V is TRBV28; D gene ambiguous. Germline lookup yields CDR1 MDHEN and CDR2 SYDVKM. The CDR3 contains 10 residues. V gave up 10 bases and J gave up 3 bases, with 7 bases separating them. The CDR3 here is CATGDYEQYF. CDR3 sequence (DNA): TGTGCCACTGGGGACTACGAGCAGTACTTC.

This clone is a singleton in its sample. The CDR3 region is CASSVAPGSRGSYNEQFF. The DNA of the CDR3 is TGTGCCAGCAGCGTAGCTCCCGGGTCCAGGGGATCCTACAATGAGCAGTTCTTC. The gene calls are TRBV9 and TRBJ2-1; the D gene is possibly TRBD1 (6 bases). This CDR3 contains 18 residues. Germline V CDR1 and CDR2: SGDLS, YYNGEE. Trimming pared 0 bases from V and 1 base from J, leaving 17 bases between.

The rearrangement links TRBV6-5 to TRBJ2-7; D remains unclear. The V gene lost 5 bases and the J gene lost 5 bases, with 16 bases spanning the gap. This CDR3 spans 14 amino acids. Germline assignment: CDR1 MNHEY and CDR2 SVGAGI. The CDR3 here is CASSANGIPNEQYF. The CDR3 DNA follows: TGTGCCAGCAGTGCTAACGGAATCCCAAACGAGCAGTACTTC.

This clone has a single count. The chain is built from TRBV7-9 and TRBJ1-5; 9 nucleotides align to TRBD1. Germline assignment: CDR1 SEHNR and CDR2 FQNEAQ (reference sequence). This CDR3 spans 16 amino acids. The ends lost 4 bases at V and 3 bases at J; junction bases unmatched: 7. CDR3 region: CASSSYRGLSNQPQHF. DNA for the CDR3: TGTGCCAGCAGCTCATACAGGGGGCTATCCAATCAGCCCCAGCATTTT.

This clone was recorded once. The chain carries TRBV29-1 and TRBJ2-2; no definite D call. V was shortened by 4 bases and J by 5 bases, with 17 bases between the two germline ends. CDR1 and CDR2 from the germline V gene are SQVTM and ANQGSEA. The CDR3 is 15 residues long. The CDR3 sequence: CSVAAGPLWTGELFF. CDR3 DNA: TGCAGCGTTGCGGCAGGTCCCCTGTGGACCGGGGAGCTGTTTTTT.

The rearrangement links TRBV7-8 to TRBJ2-7; D is possibly TRBD2 (6 bases). Germline-derived CDR1 and CDR2 are SGHVS and FQNEAQ. V lost 1 base and J lost 5, with 12 bases in between. CDR3 length: 14 amino acids. CDR3 sequence (DNA): TGTGCCAGCAGCTTAGTTCCTAGCGTGCACGAGCAGTACTTC. Translating it yields CASSLVPSVHEQYF.